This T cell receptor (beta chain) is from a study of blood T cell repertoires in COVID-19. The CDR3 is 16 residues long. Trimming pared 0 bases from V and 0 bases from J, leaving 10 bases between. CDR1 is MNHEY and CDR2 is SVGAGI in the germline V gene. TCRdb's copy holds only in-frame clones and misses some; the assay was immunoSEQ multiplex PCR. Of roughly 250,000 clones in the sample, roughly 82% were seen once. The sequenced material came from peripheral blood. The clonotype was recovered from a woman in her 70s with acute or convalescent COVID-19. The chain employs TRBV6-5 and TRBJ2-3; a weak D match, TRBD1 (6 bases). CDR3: CASSYSRDTSTDTQYF. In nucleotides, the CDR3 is TGTGCCAGCAGTTACTCGAGGGACACAAGCACAGATACGCAGTATTTT.